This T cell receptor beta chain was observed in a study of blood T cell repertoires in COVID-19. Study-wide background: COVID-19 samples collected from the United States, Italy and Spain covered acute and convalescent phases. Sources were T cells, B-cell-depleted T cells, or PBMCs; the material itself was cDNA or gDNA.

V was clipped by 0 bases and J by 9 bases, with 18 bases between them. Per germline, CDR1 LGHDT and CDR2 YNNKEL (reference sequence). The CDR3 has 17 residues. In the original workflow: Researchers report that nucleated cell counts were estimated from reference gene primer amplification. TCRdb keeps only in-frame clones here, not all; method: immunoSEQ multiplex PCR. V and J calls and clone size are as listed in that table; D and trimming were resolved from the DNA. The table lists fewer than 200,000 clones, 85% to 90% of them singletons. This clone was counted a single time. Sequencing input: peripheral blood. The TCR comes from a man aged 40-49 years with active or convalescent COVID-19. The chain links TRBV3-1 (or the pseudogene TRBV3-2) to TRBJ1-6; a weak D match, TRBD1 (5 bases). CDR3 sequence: CASSQDLLGGSASPLHF. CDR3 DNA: TGTGCCAGCAGCCAAGATCTTTTGGGGGGTTCTGCTTCACCCCTCCACTTT.